The 8 T cell receptor beta chains presented below share a single source sample, sequenced in a study of shared clonotypes between healthy human individuals. TCRdb's table, derived via immunoSEQ multiplex PCR, lists solely in-frame clones and lacks some. Of a few million clones listed, over 90% are singletons. Sequenced input: naive CD4+ T cells from PBMCs. Documented subset: CD45RA+ positively selected. These receptors were taken from a man between 18 and 29 years old in good health. Some clones in this sample may be carry-over from other donors' samples.

The chain has TRBV15 and TRBJ1-4, with D unresolved. Germline CDR1 is LNHNV and CDR2 is YYDKDF (reference sequence). This CDR3 comprises 15 residues. Trimming removed 0 bases from V and 4 bases from J, with 9 bases in between. The CDR3 region is CATSRDRVYNEKLFF. The DNA of the CDR3 is TGTGCCACCAGCAGAGATCGGGTCTATAATGAAAAACTGTTTTTT. The full variable domain, completed using reference TRBV15 and TRBJ1-4, is DAMVIQNPRYQVTQFGKPVTLSCSQTLNHNVMYWYQQKSSQAPKLLFHYYDKDFNNEADTPDNFQSRRPNTSFCFLDIRSPGLGDTAMYLCATSRDRVYNEKLFFGSGTQLSVL.

The J gene is TRBJ1-5, the V gene TRBV6-1, with D possibly TRBD1 on 6 matching bases. CDR3 length: 14 amino acids. Germline CDR1 is MNHNS and CDR2 is SASEGT. Between the trimmed V and J ends, which lost 6 bases and 9 bases, there was a span of 18 bases. CDR3 sequence: CASSLDSSVGPQHF. CDR3 nucleotides: TGTGCCAGCAGCCTGGACAGCTCGGTTGGGCCCCAGCATTTT.

The rearrangement links TRBV7-2 to TRBJ2-4; TRBD2 matches at 10 bases. J gave up 9 bases and V 5 bases, and 19 bases lay outside the gene matches. The germline V gene has CDR1 SGHTA and CDR2 FQGNSA. The CDR3 sequence is 18 residues long. For the CDR3, the DNA is TGTGCCAGCAGCATCAGGTGGGCGGCTAGCGGGGGTCCGGTCATTCAGTACTTC. Protein product: CASSIRWAASGGPVIQYF.

This clone was recorded only once. The rearrangement joins TRBV9 to TRBJ2-5; 8 bases match TRBD1. J gave up 4 bases and V 4 bases, and 12 bases lay outside the gene matches. CDR1 SGDLS and CDR2 YYNGEE come from the germline V gene. The CDR3 totals 16 residues. The CDR3 loop reads CASSPRDRSLRETQYF. CDR3 bases: TGTGCCAGCAGCCCCCGGGACAGGTCCCTCCGAGAGACCCAGTACTTC.

J is TRBJ2-1 and V is TRBV5-1; 7 positions match TRBD2. Per germline, CDR1 SGHRS and CDR2 YFSETQ. J gave up 6 bases and V 3 bases, and 12 bases lay outside the gene matches. There are 16 residues in the CDR3. The DNA for the CDR3 is TGCGCCAGCAGCTGGGGAAGCGGGATGCCGCTCAATGAGCAGTTCTTC. It specifies CASSWGSGMPLNEQFF.

Of note for this clone: The sample holds other DNA sequences that translate to the same CDR3. This chain uses TRBV7-9 with TRBJ1-5; TRBD1 matches at 9 bases. Trimming at V came to 3 bases and at J to 3 bases, leaving 3 bases not matched to a gene. This CDR3 comprises 15 residues. Germline CDR1 is SEHNR and CDR2 is FQNEAQ (reference sequence). CDR3 bases: TGTGCCAGCAGCTTTGGGACAGGGCTCAATCAGCCCCAGCATTTT. This sequence encodes CASSFGTGLNQPQHF.

Here the CDR3 DNA reads TGTGCCAGCACCTACCGGGACAGGGAATCTGGGGCCAACGTCCTGACTTTC. Its protein is CASTYRDRESGANVLTF. V and J are TRBV2 and TRBJ2-6; 9 bases map to TRBD1. The CDR3 is 17 residues long. The ends lost 7 bases at V and 1 base at J; junction bases unmatched: 8. Germline V gives CDR1 SNHLY, CDR2 FYNNEI.

Only one count was recorded for this clone. This rearrangement joins TRBV6-5 to TRBJ2-5, with 8 bases fitting TRBD2. The length of the CDR3 is 16 residues. Germline V gene data show CDR1 as MNHEY and CDR2 as SVGAGI. J lost 1 base, V lost 2 bases, and 6 bases had no gene match. CDR3 sequence reads: CASSYNPSGFQETQYF. The CDR3 region has the DNA TGTGCCAGCAGTTACAACCCTAGCGGGTTCCAAGAGACCCAGTACTTC.